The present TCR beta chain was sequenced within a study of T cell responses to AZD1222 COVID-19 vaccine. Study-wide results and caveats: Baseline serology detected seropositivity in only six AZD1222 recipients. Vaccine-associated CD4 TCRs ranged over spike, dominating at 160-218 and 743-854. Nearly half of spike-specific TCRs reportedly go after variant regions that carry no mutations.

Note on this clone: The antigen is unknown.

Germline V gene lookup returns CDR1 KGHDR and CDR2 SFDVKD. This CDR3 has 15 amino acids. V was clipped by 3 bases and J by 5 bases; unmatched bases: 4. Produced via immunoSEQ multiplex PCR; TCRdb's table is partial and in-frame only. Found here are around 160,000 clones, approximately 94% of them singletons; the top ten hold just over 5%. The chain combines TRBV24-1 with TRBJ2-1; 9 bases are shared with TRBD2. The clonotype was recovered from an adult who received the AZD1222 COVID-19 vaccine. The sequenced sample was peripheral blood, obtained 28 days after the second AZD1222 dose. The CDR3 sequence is CATSDQASGDNEQFF. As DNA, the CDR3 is TGTGCCACCAGTGATCAGGCTAGCGGGGACAATGAGCAGTTCTTC.